This entry is about one T cell receptor (beta chain). How the authors handled the data: Reference gene primers were amplified, and this amplification served to estimate nucleated cell counts. Sequenced by immunoSEQ multiplex PCR; TCRdb stores in-frame clones only, minus some. The DNA was the basis for D and trimming; V, J and clone size are from that table. The table has 97,000 or so clones, about nine tenths seen once; the top ten hold 5% to 5.5%. The sample originates from a study of blood T cell repertoires in COVID-19. The CDR3 consists of 13 residues. V lost 3 bases to trimming and J lost 4 bases, with 9 bases between them. Germline V CDR1 and CDR2: KGHSH, LQKENI.

This receptor was taken from a man between 45 and 60 years old with acute or convalescent COVID-19. The gene calls are TRBV18 and TRBJ2-5; the D is unclear. Sequenced sample: peripheral blood. The CDR3 bases are TGTGCCAGCTCACCGGGCTTAACAGAGACCCAGTACTTC. It codes for CASSPGLTETQYF.